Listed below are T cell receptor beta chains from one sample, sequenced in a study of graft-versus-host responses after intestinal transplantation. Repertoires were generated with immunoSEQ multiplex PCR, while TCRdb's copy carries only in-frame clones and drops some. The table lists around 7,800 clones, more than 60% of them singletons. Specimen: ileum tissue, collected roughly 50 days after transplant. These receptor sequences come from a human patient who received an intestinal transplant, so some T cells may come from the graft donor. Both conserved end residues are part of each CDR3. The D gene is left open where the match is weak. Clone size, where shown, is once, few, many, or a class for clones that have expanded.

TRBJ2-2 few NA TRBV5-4 CASSPTPTNTGELFF TGTGCCAGCAGTCCGACTCCGACGAACACCGGGGAGCTGTTTTTT
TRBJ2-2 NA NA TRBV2 CASSAEVTGELFF TGTGCCAGCAGTGCAGAGGTTACCGGGGAGCTGTTTTTT
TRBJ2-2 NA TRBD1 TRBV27 CASRPTDRLTGELFF TGTGCCAGCAGGCCAACGGACAGGTTAACCGGGGAGCTGTTTTTT
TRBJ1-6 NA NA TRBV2 CASSEGYDFRSPLHF TGTGCCAGCAGTGAGGGTTACGACTTCCGTTCACCCCTCCACTTT
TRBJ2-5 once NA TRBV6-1 CASSDLGHRGAQYF TGTGCCAGCAGTGACTTGGGACACCGTGGGGCCCAGTACTTC
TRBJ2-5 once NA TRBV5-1 CASSTEETQYF TGCGCCAGCAGCACAGAAGAGACCCAGTACTTC
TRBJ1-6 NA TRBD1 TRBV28 CASSRRQGSSYNSPLHF TGTGCCAGCAGTCGGAGACAGGGTAGCTCCTATAATTCACCCCTCCACTTT
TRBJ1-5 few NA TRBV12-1 CASSFEQVRNQPQHF TGTGCCAGCAGCTTTGAGCAGGTCCGTAATCAGCCCCAGCATTTT
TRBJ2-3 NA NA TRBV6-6 CASKSVDTQYF TGTGCCAGCAAGAGTGTAGATACGCAGTATTTT
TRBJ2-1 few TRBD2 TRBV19 CASRWQRGRYNEQLF TGTGCCAGTAGGTGGCAGCGGGGGCGGTACAATGAGCAGCTCTTC
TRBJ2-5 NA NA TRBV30 CAWSKVAAETQYF TGTGCCTGGAGTAAGGTAGCGGCAGAGACCCAGTACTTC
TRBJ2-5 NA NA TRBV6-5 CASSYGGGHQETQYF TGTGCCAGCAGTTATGGGGGGGGGCACCAAGAGACCCAGTACTTC
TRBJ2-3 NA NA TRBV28 CASREADTQYF TGTGCCAGTCGAGAGGCCGATACGCAGTATTTT
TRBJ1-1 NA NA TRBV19 CASSQGGGNTEAFF TGTGCCAGTAGCCAAGGCGGGGGAAACACTGAAGCTTTCTTT
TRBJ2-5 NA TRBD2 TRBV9 CASSVQPAGGTQYF TGTGCCAGCAGCGTACAACCAGCGGGGGGTACCCAGTACTTC
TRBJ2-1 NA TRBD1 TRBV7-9 CASSPRQGAYNEQFF TGTGCCAGCAGCCCGCGACAGGGAGCCTACAATGAGCAGTTCTTC
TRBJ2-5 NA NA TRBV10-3 CAISEDSLQETQYF TGTGCCATCAGCGAGGACAGCCTCCAAGAGACCCAGTACTTC
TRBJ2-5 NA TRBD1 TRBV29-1 CSVEDLDRVGVGQETQYF TGCAGCGTTGAAGATCTAGACAGGGTCGGGGTAGGACAAGAGACCCAGTACTTC
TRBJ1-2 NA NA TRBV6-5 CASSYSKGNYGYTF TGTGCCAGCAGTTACTCGAAGGGGAACTATGGCTACACCTTC
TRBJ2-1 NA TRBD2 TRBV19 CASSGGLYNEQFF TGTGCCAGTAGCGGGGGGTTATACAATGAGCAGTTCTTC
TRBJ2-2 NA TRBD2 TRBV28 CASSGTSGGAGELFF TGTGCCAGCAGCGGGACTAGCGGAGGTGCCGGGGAGCTGTTTTTT
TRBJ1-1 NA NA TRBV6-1 CASSPGENTEAFF TGTGCCAGCAGTCCAGGGGAGAACACTGAAGCTTTCTTT
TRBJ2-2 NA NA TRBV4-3 CASSQDTGNTGELFF TGCGCCAGCAGCCAAGATACGGGAAACACCGGGGAGCTGTTTTTT
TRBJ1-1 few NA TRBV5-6 CASSLGRQAPNTEAFF TGTGCCAGCAGCTTGGGCAGACAGGCGCCGAACACTGAAGCTTTCTTT
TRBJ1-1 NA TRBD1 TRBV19 CASSTILRGENTEAFF TGTGCCAGTAGTACGATCCTCAGGGGGGAAAACACTGAAGCTTTCTTT
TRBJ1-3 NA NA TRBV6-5 CASAAGSFGNTIYF TGTGCCAGCGCGGCGGGTTCCTTTGGAAACACCATATATTTT
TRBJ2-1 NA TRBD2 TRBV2 CASRGLAGGEQFF TGTGCCAGCAGGGGACTAGCGGGGGGTGAGCAGTTCTTC
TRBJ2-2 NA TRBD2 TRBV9 CASSPRLLAGGTNTGELFF TGTGCCAGCAGCCCCCGTCTACTAGCGGGGGGCACTAACACCGGGGAGCTGTTTTTT
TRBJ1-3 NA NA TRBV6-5 CASSSPGTGNTIYF TGTGCCAGCAGTTCTCCGGGGACTGGAAACACCATATATTTT
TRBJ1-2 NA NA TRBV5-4 CASRMGGNYGYTF TGTGCCAGCAGAATGGGAGGGAACTATGGCTACACCTTC
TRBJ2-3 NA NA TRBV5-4 CASSLDLDNTPDTQYF TGTGCCAGCAGCTTGGACTTAGACAACACACCAGATACGCAGTATTTT